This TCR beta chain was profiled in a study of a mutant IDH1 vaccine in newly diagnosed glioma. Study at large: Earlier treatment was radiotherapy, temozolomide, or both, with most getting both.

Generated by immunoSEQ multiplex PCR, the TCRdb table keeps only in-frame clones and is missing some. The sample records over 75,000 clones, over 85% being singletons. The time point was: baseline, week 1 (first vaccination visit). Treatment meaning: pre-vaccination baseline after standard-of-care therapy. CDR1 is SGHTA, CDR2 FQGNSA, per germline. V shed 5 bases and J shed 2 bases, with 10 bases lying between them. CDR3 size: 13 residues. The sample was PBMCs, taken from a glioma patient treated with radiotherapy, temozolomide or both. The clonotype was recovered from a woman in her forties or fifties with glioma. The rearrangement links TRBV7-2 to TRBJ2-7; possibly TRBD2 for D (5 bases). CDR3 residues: CASSERTAYEQYF. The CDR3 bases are TGTGCCAGCAGCGAGCGGACCGCCTACGAGCAGTACTTC.